The sequence of this T cell receptor beta chain was determined in a study of blood T cells in healthy people across ages. Using a J-beta primer mix together with a sample-barcoded 5' primer, a second PCR was run for about 6 to 11 cycles. Each cDNA was tagged by a template-switch adaptor containing 12 random nucleotides. Every individual sample yielded 2.5 million or more paired-end reads (each containing CDR3). TCRdb re-called the 5' RACE reads through MiXCR, storing one row per CDR3 protein. The sample lists over 500,000 distinct CDR3 sequences, roughly half occurring once. Germline V lookup: CDR1 LGHDT, CDR2 YNNKEL (reference sequence). The CDR3 covers 21 residues. Study findings and constraints: Roughly linearly, TCR beta diversity per million T cells fell as age increased.

As regards this clonotype: What it recognizes is unknown. One end of the junction varies from germline; a read error may be responsible.

The source of this sequence is a woman of 80 years or more in good health. The chain combines TRBV3-1 with TRBJ2-3, with a tentative D call TRBD2 (6 bases). The specimen was blood. The CDR3 spells CASSPFGGRLSGQPSTDMQYF. The CDR3 DNA sequence: TGTGCCAGCAGCCCCTTTGGGGGGAGACTAAGCGGGCAGCCTAGCACAGATATGCAGTATTTT.